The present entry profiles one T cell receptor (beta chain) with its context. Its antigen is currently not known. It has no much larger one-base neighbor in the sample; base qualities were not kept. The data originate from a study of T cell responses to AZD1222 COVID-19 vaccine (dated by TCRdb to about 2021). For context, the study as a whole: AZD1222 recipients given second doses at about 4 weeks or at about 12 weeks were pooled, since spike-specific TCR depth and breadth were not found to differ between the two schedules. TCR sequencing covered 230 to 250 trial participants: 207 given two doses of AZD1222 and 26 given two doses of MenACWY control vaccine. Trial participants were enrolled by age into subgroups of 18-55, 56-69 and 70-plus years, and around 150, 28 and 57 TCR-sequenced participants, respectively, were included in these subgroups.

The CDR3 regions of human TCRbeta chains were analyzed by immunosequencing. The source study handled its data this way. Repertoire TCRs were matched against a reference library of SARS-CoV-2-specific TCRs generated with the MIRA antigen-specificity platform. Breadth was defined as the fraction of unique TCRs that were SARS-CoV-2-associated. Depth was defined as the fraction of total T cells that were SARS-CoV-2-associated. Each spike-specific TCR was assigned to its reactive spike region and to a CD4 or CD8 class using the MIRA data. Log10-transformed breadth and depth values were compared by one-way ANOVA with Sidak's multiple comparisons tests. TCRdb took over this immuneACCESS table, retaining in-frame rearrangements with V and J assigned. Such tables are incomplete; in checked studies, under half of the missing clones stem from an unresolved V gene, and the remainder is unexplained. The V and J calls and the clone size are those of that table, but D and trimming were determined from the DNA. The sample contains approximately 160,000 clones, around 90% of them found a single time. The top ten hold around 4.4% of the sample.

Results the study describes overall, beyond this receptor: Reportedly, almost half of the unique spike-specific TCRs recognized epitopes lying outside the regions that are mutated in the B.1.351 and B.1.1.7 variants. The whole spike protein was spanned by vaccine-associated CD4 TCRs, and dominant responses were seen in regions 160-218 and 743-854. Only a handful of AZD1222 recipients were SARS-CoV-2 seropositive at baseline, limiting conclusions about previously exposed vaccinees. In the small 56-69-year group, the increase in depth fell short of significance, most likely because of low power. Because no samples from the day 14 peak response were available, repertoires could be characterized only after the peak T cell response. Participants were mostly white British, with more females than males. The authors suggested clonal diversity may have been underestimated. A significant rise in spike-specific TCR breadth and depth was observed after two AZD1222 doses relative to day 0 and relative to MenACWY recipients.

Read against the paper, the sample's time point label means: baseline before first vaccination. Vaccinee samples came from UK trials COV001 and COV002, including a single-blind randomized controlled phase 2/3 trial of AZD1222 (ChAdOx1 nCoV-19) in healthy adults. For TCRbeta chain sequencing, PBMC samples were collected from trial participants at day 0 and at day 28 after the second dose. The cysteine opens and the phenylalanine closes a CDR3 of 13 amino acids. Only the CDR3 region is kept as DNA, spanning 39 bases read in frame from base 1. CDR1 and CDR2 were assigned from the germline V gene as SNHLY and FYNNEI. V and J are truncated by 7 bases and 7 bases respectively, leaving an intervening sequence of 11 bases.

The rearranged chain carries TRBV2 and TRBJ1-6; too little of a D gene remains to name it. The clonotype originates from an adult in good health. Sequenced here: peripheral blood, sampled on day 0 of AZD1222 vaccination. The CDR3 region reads CASTTEVNSPLHF. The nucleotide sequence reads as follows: TGTGCCAGCACCACAGAAGTGAATTCACCCCTCCACTTT. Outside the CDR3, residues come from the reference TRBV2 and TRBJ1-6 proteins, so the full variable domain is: EPEVTQTPSHQVTQMGQEVILRCVPISNHLYFYWYRQILGQKVEFLVSFYNNEISEKSEIFDDQFSVERPDGSNFTLKIRSTKLEDSAMYFCASTTEVNSPLHFGNGTRLTVT.